The 17 T cell receptor beta chains in this list originate from one sample, sequenced in a study of blood T cell repertoires in COVID-19. The data were produced by immunoSEQ multiplex PCR, yet TCRdb's version contains in-frame clones alone and is incomplete. The sample lists about 150,000 clones, around 89% seen once, with 2.5% to 3% in the top ten. Material: peripheral blood. Receptor source: a man aged 55 to 70 with active or convalescent COVID-19.

The chain carries TRBV15 and TRBJ2-7; D is unresolved. Germline V CDR1 and CDR2: LNHNV, YYDKDF (reference sequence). Trimming removed 0 bases at V and 0 bases at J, with 6 bases between. The CDR3 is 14 residues long. The CDR3 reads CATSRDRFSYEQYF. The CDR3 DNA follows: TGTGCCACCAGCAGAGATCGTTTCTCCTACGAGCAGTACTTC.

This clone occurred once. J is TRBJ2-1 and V is TRBV7-2; 12 nucleotides match TRBD2. Germline assignment: CDR1 SGHTA and CDR2 FQGNSA. This CDR3 region has 16 residues. With 5 bases clipped from V and 3 bases from J, the junction kept 5 bases outside the gene matches. DNA of the CDR3: TGTGCCAGCAGCCTTCGGACTAGCGGGATCTACAATGAGCAGTTCTTC. As protein: CASSLRTSGIYNEQFF. Full variable domain (remainder filled in from reference TRBV7-2 and TRBJ2-1): GAGVSQSPSNKVTEKGKDVELRCDPISGHTALYWYRQSLGQGLEFLIYFQGNSAPDKSGLPSDRFSAERTGGSVSTLTIQRTQQEDSAVYLCASSLRTSGIYNEQFFGPGTRLTVL.

This clone was detected only a few times. The rearrangement joins TRBV18 to TRBJ2-7, with a weak D call TRBD2 (5 bases). The CDR3 is made up of 15 amino acids. Germline CDR1 is KGHSH and CDR2 is LQKENI. Trimming stripped 3 bases from V and 7 bases from J, with 19 bases between. CDR3 sequence (DNA): TGTGCCAGCTCACCGCTCGCCCCCGGGATGGGGGAGCAGTACTTC. Translating gives CASSPLAPGMGEQYF.

This clone was seen only once. The chain combines TRBV19 with TRBJ1-5; 9 bases match TRBD1. The CDR3 totals 15 residues. With V trimmed by 5 bases and J by 6 bases, 8 bases remained unmatched. Per the germline V gene, CDR1 is LNHDA and CDR2 is SQIVND (reference sequence). CDR3 loop: CASSPGQGFGQPQHF. Written as DNA, the CDR3 is TGTGCCAGTAGTCCGGGACAGGGTTTCGGTCAGCCCCAGCATTTT.

V and J are TRBV28 and TRBJ2-7, with 9 bases identical to TRBD2. V dropped 3 bases and J dropped 2; count of bases not matched to a gene: 5. There are 15 residues in the CDR3. Germline lookup yields CDR1 MDHEN and CDR2 SYDVKM. The CDR3: CASSFSGRPTYEQYF. The CDR3 DNA is TGTGCCAGCAGTTTTAGCGGGAGACCAACCTACGAGCAGTACTTC.

This clone was counted a few times. The CDR3 DNA sequence: TGTGCCAGCAGTGAATCGGGGTACACTGAAGCTTTCTTT. Translated: CASSESGYTEAFF. The chain carries TRBV2 and TRBJ1-1; D uncertain. CDR1 and CDR2 from the germline V gene are SNHLY and FYNNEI. V was cut by 2 bases and J by 3 bases, with 7 bases left in between. The CDR3 length is 13 residues.

The chain combines TRBV28 with TRBJ1-5, with 10 positions matching TRBD1. The CDR3 loop spans 17 amino acids. Germline V gene lookup returns CDR1 MDHEN and CDR2 SYDVKM. With 5 bases clipped from V and 1 base from J, the junction kept 8 bases outside the gene matches. This chain's CDR3 is CASSRERQGASNQPQHF. The CDR3 nucleotides read TGTGCCAGCAGTAGAGAAAGACAGGGGGCCAGCAATCAGCCCCAGCATTTT.

This clone was counted a single time. This sequence joins TRBV4-2 and TRBJ2-5; a weak D match, TRBD2 (5 bases). Trimming cost V 3 bases and J 5 bases, with 13 bases left between them. In germline, CDR1 is LGHNA, CDR2 YNFKEQ. The CDR3 runs to 14 residues. This CDR3 is CASSHTRRGETQYF. The CDR3 coding sequence is TGTGCCAGCAGCCACACTAGGAGAGGCGAGACCCAGTACTTC.

The V gene is TRBV6-2 or TRBV6-3, the J gene TRBJ2-5; the match to TRBD2 covers 13 bases. This CDR3 contains 19 residues. The germline V gene has CDR1 MNHEY and CDR2 SVGEGT. The trim removed 4 bases at V and 5 bases at J, leaving 16 bases unmatched. The CDR3 reads CASSSLPRTSGRGTETQYF. The CDR3 coding sequence is TGTGCCAGCAGTTCCCTTCCTCGGACTAGCGGGAGAGGGACGGAGACCCAGTACTTC.

The V call is TRBV2, the J call TRBJ2-1, with 8 bases lining up with TRBD2. This CDR3 contains 16 residues. The J segment lost 6 bases and the V segment lost 6 bases, leaving 13 bases of the junction unmatched. Germline V CDR1 and CDR2: SNHLY, FYNNEI. The CDR3 loop reads CASREPGLVGGNEQFF. The CDR3 region has the DNA TGTGCCAGCAGAGAACCGGGACTAGTCGGGGGCAATGAGCAGTTCTTC.

In DNA form, the CDR3 reads TGTGCCAGCAGCTTAGGACAGGGGGCGTTTGATCCTGAAGCTTTCTTT. It encodes CASSLGQGAFDPEAFF. The chain joins TRBV7-9 to TRBJ1-1; TRBD1 matches 10 bases. CDR1 SEHNR and CDR2 FQNEAQ come from the germline V gene (reference sequence). Unmatched junction bases numbered 8, after V lost 1 base and J lost 6 bases. The CDR3 has 16 residues.

This clone occurred a few times. The CDR3 DNA sequence: TGTGCCAGCAGTTACTCTAGCGGGAAAGGAGAGCAGTTCTTC. This gives the protein CASSYSSGKGEQFF. The chain employs TRBV6-5 and TRBJ2-1; 8 nucleotides line up with TRBD2. Losses at the gene ends were 0 bases for V and 10 bases for J; bases not matched to a gene: 5. The CDR3 covers 14 residues. Per the germline V gene, CDR1 is MNHEY and CDR2 is SVGAGI.

V usage is TRBV19 and J usage is TRBJ1-2; D unclear. The length of the CDR3 is 13 residues. The V gene lost 0 bases and the J gene lost 8 bases, with 10 bases spanning the gap. CDR1 and CDR2 (germline): LNHDA, SQIVND (reference sequence). CDR3 sequence reads: CASSIDLTTGYTF. In nucleotides, the CDR3 is TGTGCCAGTAGTATAGATCTCACTACGGGCTACACCTTC.

The chain employs TRBV10-3 and TRBJ1-2, with 11 bases aligning to TRBD1. After removal of 6 bases from V and 4 bases from J, the junction contained 10 bases not matched to a gene. The germline V gene has CDR1 ENHRY and CDR2 SYGVKD. The CDR3 has 16 residues. The CDR3 protein is CAIRDGTGGVGYGYTF. The DNA for the CDR3 is TGTGCCATCAGGGACGGGACAGGGGGAGTTGGCTATGGCTACACCTTC.

The chain has TRBV20-1 and TRBJ2-3; D ambiguous. CDR3 size: 11 residues. Germline assignment: CDR1 DFQATT and CDR2 SNEGSKA (reference sequence). V lost 1 base to trimming and J lost 6 bases, with 5 bases between them. CDR3 sequence: CSARARDTQYF. Written as DNA, the CDR3 is TGCAGTGCTAGAGCTCGGGATACGCAGTATTTT.

The rearrangement joins TRBV9 to TRBJ1-4; D possibly corresponds to TRBD1 (5 bases). Trimming shortened V by 2 bases and J by 8 bases, and 13 bases separated the two germline ends. The CDR3 spans 14 residues. Germline V lookup: CDR1 SGDLS, CDR2 YYNGEE. In DNA, the CDR3 is TGTGCCAGCAGCGTCACCTCGGGGGAAGAAAAACTGTTTTTT. It is translated as CASSVTSGEEKLFF.

The genes are TRBV10-3 and TRBJ1-2; 7 bases agree with TRBD1. This CDR3 is built from 15 residues. CDR1 and CDR2 from the germline V gene are ENHRY and SYGVKD. J gave up 0 bases and V 4 bases, and 5 bases lay outside the gene matches. DNA of the CDR3: TGTGCCATCAGTGGACTGGGACAGTCTAACTATGGCTACACCTTC. Translating gives CAISGLGQSNYGYTF.